Listed here is a single T cell receptor beta chain. What it binds is not known. V shed 6 bases and J 6 bases; nucleotides not matched to a gene: 8. The CDR3 has 14 amino acids. CDR1 and CDR2 (germline): MNHNS, SASEGT. The record originates from a study of cytomegalovirus exposure and HLA in healthy donors. Study-wide points: The classifier was said to identify cytomegalovirus status with high specificity and sensitivity. Per a prior analysis, the majority of TCR beta V segments were productive roughly 90% or roughly 30% of the time. In most subjects, TCR beta sequences reportedly gave accurate predictions of HLA-A and HLA-B alleles.

Researchers ran the PCR with 60 Vbeta and 13 Jbeta primers. Sequencing was performed with immunoSEQ multiplex PCR; in TCRdb, only in-frame clones are kept and a portion is missing. The sample includes 200,000 to 250,000 clones, roughly 89% seen only once; the top ten take approximately 1%. Sequencing was carried out using PBMCs. The sequence was obtained from a woman younger than 35 in good health and CMV-seronegative. The chain employs TRBV6-1 and TRBJ2-1, with 7 positions matching TRBD2. This CDR3 reads CASSRGRESNEQFF. The CDR3 nucleotides read TGTGCCAGCAGCCGGGGGAGGGAAAGCAATGAGCAGTTCTTC.